The clone carrying this T cell receptor beta chain was recorded once. Antigen unknown. These data belong to a study of cytomegalovirus exposure and HLA in healthy donors. Findings of the study overall: Later analysis suggested links between common viral pathogens and several top significant clusters.

The CDR3 contains 11 residues. Germline V gene lookup returns CDR1 SGHVS and CDR2 FQNEAQ. Trimming pared 5 bases from V and 2 bases from J, leaving 3 bases between. The PCR had 60 Vbeta and 13 Jbeta primers. Profiled with immunoSEQ multiplex PCR; TCRdb holds only in-frame clones, not every one. Among some 140,000 clones, over 65% were seen once, and the ten largest hold approximately 1.4%. The sequenced material came from PBMCs. The rearrangement uses TRBV7-8 and TRBJ2-5; D not resolved. The clonotype comes from a man in his forties in good health and CMV-seronegative. In DNA, the CDR3 is TGTGCCAGCAGCCAGCAAGAGACCCAGTACTTC. Protein: CASSQQETQYF.